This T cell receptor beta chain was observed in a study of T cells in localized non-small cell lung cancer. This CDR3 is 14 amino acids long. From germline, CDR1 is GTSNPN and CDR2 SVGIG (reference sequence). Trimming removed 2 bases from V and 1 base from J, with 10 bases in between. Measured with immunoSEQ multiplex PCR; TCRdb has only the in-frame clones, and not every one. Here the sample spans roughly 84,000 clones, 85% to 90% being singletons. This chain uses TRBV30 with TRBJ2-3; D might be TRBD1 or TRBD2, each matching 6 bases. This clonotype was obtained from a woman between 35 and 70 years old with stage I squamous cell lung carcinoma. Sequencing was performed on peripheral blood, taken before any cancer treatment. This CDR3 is CAWSFRGGTDTQYF. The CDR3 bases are TGTGCCTGGAGTTTTAGGGGGGGCACAGATACGCAGTATTTT.